One and the same sample provided the 27 T cell receptor beta chains below, sequenced in a study of blood T cell repertoires in COVID-19. The data were produced by immunoSEQ multiplex PCR, yet TCRdb's version contains in-frame clones alone and is incomplete. The sample carries tens of thousands of clones, 83% recorded once. The sample was peripheral blood. Receptor source: a man aged 40-49 years with acute or convalescent COVID-19.

This clone was recorded a few times. The V gene is TRBV6-5, the J gene TRBJ1-5, with 7 bases aligning to TRBD1. The germline V gene encodes CDR1 MNHEY and CDR2 SVGAGI. Germline trimming cut 0 bases from V and 4 bases from J; bases unmatched to any gene: 3. CDR3 length: 15 amino acids. CDR3 in amino acids: CASSYSRTGNQPQHF. CDR3 sequence (DNA): TGTGCCAGCAGTTACTCCAGGACAGGAAATCAGCCCCAGCATTTT.

In its sample, this clone was seen once. The chain has TRBV2 and TRBJ1-2, with 7 positions matching TRBD1. The CDR3 length is 13 residues. Trimming took 6 bases from V and 7 from J; bases not matched to a gene: 8. Germline loops: CDR1 SNHLY, CDR2 FYNNEI. The DNA for the CDR3 is TGTGCCAGCAGGGGAGGACAGGAGGCTGGCTACACCTTC. It yields the protein CASRGGQEAGYTF.

V is TRBV3-1 (or the pseudogene TRBV3-2) and J is TRBJ1-1, with TRBD1 identical over 9 bases. Germline CDR1 is LGHDT and CDR2 is YNNKEL (reference sequence). The CDR3 runs 17 residues. The J segment lost 6 bases and the V segment lost 4 bases, leaving 15 bases of the junction unmatched. For the CDR3, the DNA is TGTGCCAGCAGCCGAAGTCCTATCACAGGGGGCGCGTCTGAAGCTTTCTTT. Protein sequence: CASSRSPITGGASEAFF.

The chain uses TRBV18 and TRBJ2-7; TRBD1 might be the D (6 bases). The V gene's germline CDR1 is KGHSH and CDR2 LQKENI. The CDR3 has 15 residues. Trimming removed 3 bases from V and 5 bases from J, with 17 bases in between. As DNA, the CDR3 is TGTGCCAGCTCACCCCTACAGGGTGGTAACGACGAGCAGTACTTC. Its translation is CASSPLQGGNDEQYF.

This clone was seen only a few times. This chain links TRBV10-3 with TRBJ2-7; 10 positions match TRBD1. CDR3 length equals 14 residues. Germline CDR1 and CDR2: ENHRY and SYGVKD. With V trimmed by 4 bases and J by 2 bases, 2 bases remained unmatched. The CDR3 here is CAISVGTGAYEQYF. In DNA form, the CDR3 reads TGTGCCATCAGTGTAGGGACAGGGGCCTACGAGCAGTACTTC.

This clone has just one count. V gene TRBV5-1 combines with J gene TRBJ2-1; 9 bases fit TRBD2. Germline values: CDR1 SGHRS, CDR2 YFSETQ. This CDR3 comprises 15 residues. The junction had 5 bases not matched to a gene; V was cut back by 1 base and J by 6 bases. The CDR3 loop reads CASSLQLAGTNEQFF. In DNA form, the CDR3 reads TGCGCCAGCAGCTTGCAACTAGCGGGTACCAATGAGCAGTTCTTC.

The chain couples TRBV7-2 to TRBJ2-1, with 8 bases identical to TRBD1. Trimming at V came to 4 bases and at J to 0 bases, leaving 8 bases not matched to a gene. Germline CDR1 and CDR2: SGHTA and FQGNSA. This CDR3 region has 17 residues. The CDR3 DNA sequence: TGTGCCAGCAGCTCGGGCCGGGACAGGAGCTCCTACAATGAGCAGTTCTTC. It is translated as CASSSGRDRSSYNEQFF. The full variable domain, rest sourced from reference TRBV7-2 and TRBJ2-1, is GAGVSQSPSNKVTEKGKDVELRCDPISGHTALYWYRQSLGQGLEFLIYFQGNSAPDKSGLPSDRFSAERTGGSVSTLTIQRTQQEDSAVYLCASSSGRDRSSYNEQFFGPGTRLTVL.

This rearrangement joins TRBV29-1 to TRBJ2-1; 7 bases are a match to TRBD1. The CDR3 loop spans 12 amino acids. Trimming took 7 bases from V and 7 from J; bases not matched to a gene: 7. Germline values: CDR1 SQVTM, CDR2 ANQGSEA. The CDR3 DNA is TGCAGCGCCAGTCGACAGGGAAATGAGCAGTTCTTC. The encoded protein is CSASRQGNEQFF.

This chain uses TRBV2 with TRBJ2-7; the D is unclear. The ends were cut back, 3 bases at V and 3 bases at J, with 9 bases in the middle. The length of the CDR3 is 13 residues. The V gene's germline CDR1 is SNHLY and CDR2 FYNNEI. CDR3 sequence (DNA): TGTGCCAGCAGTGAGCAGGATAACTACGAGCAGTACTTC. Residues: CASSEQDNYEQYF.

The chain recombines TRBV19 with TRBJ1-3; the D is unclear. This CDR3 has 15 amino acids. With 3 bases removed from V and 2 bases from J, the gap between germline ends came to 11 bases. Germline loops: CDR1 LNHDA, CDR2 SQIVND (reference sequence). The CDR3 is CASSIPRPTGNTIYF. In nucleotides, the CDR3 is TGTGCCAGTAGTATCCCGAGGCCCACTGGAAACACCATATATTTT.

The chain is built from TRBV18 and TRBJ1-6; D may be TRBD1 (5 bases). The CDR3 runs 15 residues. The germline gives CDR1 KGHSH, CDR2 LQKENI. V was shortened by 3 bases and J by 10 bases, with 16 bases between the two germline ends. CDR3 amino acids: CASSPETRAGSPLHF. The CDR3 DNA reads TGTGCCAGCTCACCCGAAACCAGGGCCGGCTCACCCCTCCACTTT.

This chain links TRBV18 with TRBJ2-1, with unresolved D. CDR1 is KGHSH and CDR2 is LQKENI in the germline V gene. V lost 0 bases to trimming and J lost 3 bases, with 9 bases between them. The CDR3 is 15 residues long. CDR3 loop: CASSPPGPGYNEQFF. The CDR3 DNA reads as TGTGCCAGCTCACCACCGGGTCCGGGCTACAATGAGCAGTTCTTC.

V is TRBV19 and J is TRBJ2-5, with D possibly being TRBD1 (5 bases). Germline CDR1 and CDR2: LNHDA and SQIVND (reference sequence). This CDR3 contains 15 residues. Between the trimmed V and J ends, which lost 2 bases and 2 bases, there was a span of 12 bases. The CDR3 sequence: CASSIRSQGQETQYF. Written as DNA, the CDR3 is TGTGCCAGTAGTATAAGGTCCCAGGGTCAAGAGACCCAGTACTTC.

The V call is TRBV10-2, the J call TRBJ2-5; the match to TRBD2 covers 8 bases. This CDR3 has 13 residues. V lost 6 bases and J lost 5; bases outside the gene matches: 5. In germline, CDR1 is WSHSY, CDR2 SAAADI. CDR3: CASRRGAGETQYF. CDR3 nucleotides: TGCGCCAGCAGGCGGGGGGCTGGCGAGACCCAGTACTTC.

V usage is TRBV3-1 (or the pseudogene TRBV3-2) and J usage is TRBJ1-1; the D is unclear. The germline V gene encodes CDR1 LGHDT and CDR2 YNNKEL (reference sequence). The CDR3 length is 12 residues. Trimming pared 2 bases from V and 8 bases from J, leaving 9 bases between. CDR3 loop: CASSQWPSEAFF. CDR3 nucleotide sequence: TGTGCCAGCAGCCAATGGCCTTCGGAAGCTTTCTTT.

V is TRBV29-1 and J is TRBJ1-5, with 7 bases fitting TRBD1. This CDR3 region has 14 residues. The ends lost 4 bases at V and 2 bases at J; junction bases unmatched: 5. Per germline, CDR1 SQVTM and CDR2 ANQGSEA. CDR3 protein: CSVAYGTGNQPQHF. The CDR3 region has the DNA TGCAGCGTTGCCTACGGGACAGGCAATCAGCCCCAGCATTTT.

The V and J genes are TRBV2 and TRBJ2-2, with D uncertain. Between the trimmed V and J ends, which lost 6 bases and 6 bases, there was a span of 14 bases. The CDR3 totals 14 residues. The germline CDR1 and CDR2 sequences are SNHLY and FYNNEI. This CDR3 is CASRPEAPPGELFF. CDR3 in DNA: TGTGCCAGCAGGCCTGAGGCACCTCCCGGGGAGCTGTTTTTT.

This chain uses TRBV5-6 with TRBJ2-5; 9 positions agree with TRBD1. Per the germline V gene, CDR1 is SGHDT and CDR2 is YYEEEE. CDR3 length equals 14 residues. Trimming cost V 1 base and J 3 bases; bases outside gene matches: 1. DNA for the CDR3: TGTGCCAGCAGCTTGCGACAGGGGGAAGAGACCCAGTACTTC. This encodes CASSLRQGEETQYF. Using reference TRBV5-6 and TRBJ2-5 for the parts outside the CDR3, the full variable domain is DAGVTQSPTHLIKTRGQQVTLRCSPKSGHDTVSWYQQALGQGPQFIFQYYEEEERQRGNFPDRFSGHQFPNYSSELNVNALLLGDSALYLCASSLRQGEETQYFGPGTRLLVL.

This clone occurred a few times. The genes are TRBV9 and TRBJ2-3; 14 positions agree with TRBD2. The CDR3 contains 15 residues. Germline values: CDR1 SGDLS, CDR2 YYNGEE. V shed 3 bases, J shed 3 bases, and the junction held 0 bases outside the gene matches. This chain's CDR3 is CASSGLAGGTDTQYF. The CDR3 DNA reads TGTGCCAGCAGCGGACTAGCGGGGGGGACAGATACGCAGTATTTT.

The chain couples TRBV7-8 to TRBJ1-5; 9 bases map to TRBD1. The CDR3 loop spans 17 amino acids. Germline assignment: CDR1 SGHVS and CDR2 FQNEAQ. Losses at the gene ends were 5 bases for V and 0 bases for J; bases not matched to a gene: 8. The CDR3 region is CASSLRDRVYSNQPQHF. The CDR3, as DNA: TGTGCCAGCAGCCTCCGGGACAGGGTCTATAGCAATCAGCCCCAGCATTTT.

V and J are TRBV10-2 and TRBJ1-5, with unresolved D. Germline V lookup: CDR1 WSHSY, CDR2 SAAADI. Between the trimmed V and J ends, which lost 2 bases and 0 bases, there was a span of 11 bases. The CDR3 runs to 16 residues. The CDR3 sequence: CASSEDFGDSNQPQHF. In DNA form, the CDR3 reads TGCGCCAGCAGTGAGGATTTCGGTGATAGCAATCAGCCCCAGCATTTT.

This clone was seen a handful of times. The chain couples TRBV10-3 to TRBJ2-5; perhaps TRBD1 as D (5 bases). This CDR3 spans 12 amino acids. Per germline, CDR1 ENHRY and CDR2 SYGVKD. V lost 6 bases, J lost 2 bases, and 7 bases lay in between. The CDR3 region has the DNA TGTGCCATCAGGACAGATCAAGAGACCCAGTACTTC. The encoded protein is CAIRTDQETQYF.

The J gene is TRBJ2-7, the V gene TRBV27, with 10 bases matching TRBD2. V lost 6 bases to trimming and J lost 4 bases; unmatched junction nucleotides: 9. The germline V gene encodes CDR1 MNHEY and CDR2 SMNVEV (reference sequence). The CDR3 sequence is 15 residues long. CDR3 bases: TGTGCCAGCAGCCAGACTAGCGGGTTTATGTACGAGCAGTACTTC. Translation gives CASSQTSGFMYEQYF.

V and J are TRBV5-1 and TRBJ2-3, with no clear D. This CDR3 is 11 amino acids long. V gave up 1 base and J gave up 7 bases, with 4 bases separating them. Germline values: CDR1 SGHRS, CDR2 YFSETQ. CDR3 region: CASSLLNTQYF. The CDR3 coding sequence is TGCGCCAGCAGCTTGCTAAATACGCAGTATTTT.

This clone turned up a few times. The chain couples TRBV5-6 to TRBJ2-7; a weak D match, TRBD2 (6 bases). The CDR3 length is 15 residues. Between the trimmed V and J ends, which lost 0 bases and 2 bases, there was a span of 12 bases. Germline V gene data show CDR1 as SGHDT and CDR2 as YYEEEE. CDR3 residues: CASSLDGTVAYEQYV. Written as DNA, the CDR3 is TGTGCCAGCAGCTTGGACGGGACTGTGGCCTACGAGCAGTACGTC.

The chain has TRBV5-1 and TRBJ2-3, with D perhaps matching TRBD2 (5 bases). Trimming cost V 2 bases and J 2 bases, with 9 bases left between them. Germline V CDR1 and CDR2: SGHRS, YFSETQ. This CDR3 spans 14 amino acids. The CDR3 DNA is TGCGCCAGCAGCTTTGGAGGCGTCACAGATACGCAGTATTTT. The encoded protein is CASSFGGVTDTQYF.

The genes are TRBV18 and TRBJ1-2; no clear D gene. The germline V gene encodes CDR1 KGHSH and CDR2 LQKENI. This CDR3 contains 14 residues. The germline V and J ends were trimmed by 0 bases and 7 bases, with 12 bases remaining between them. CDR3 in amino acids: CASSPPSSEGGYTF. CDR3 in DNA: TGTGCCAGCTCACCACCTTCGTCAGAGGGTGGCTACACCTTC.